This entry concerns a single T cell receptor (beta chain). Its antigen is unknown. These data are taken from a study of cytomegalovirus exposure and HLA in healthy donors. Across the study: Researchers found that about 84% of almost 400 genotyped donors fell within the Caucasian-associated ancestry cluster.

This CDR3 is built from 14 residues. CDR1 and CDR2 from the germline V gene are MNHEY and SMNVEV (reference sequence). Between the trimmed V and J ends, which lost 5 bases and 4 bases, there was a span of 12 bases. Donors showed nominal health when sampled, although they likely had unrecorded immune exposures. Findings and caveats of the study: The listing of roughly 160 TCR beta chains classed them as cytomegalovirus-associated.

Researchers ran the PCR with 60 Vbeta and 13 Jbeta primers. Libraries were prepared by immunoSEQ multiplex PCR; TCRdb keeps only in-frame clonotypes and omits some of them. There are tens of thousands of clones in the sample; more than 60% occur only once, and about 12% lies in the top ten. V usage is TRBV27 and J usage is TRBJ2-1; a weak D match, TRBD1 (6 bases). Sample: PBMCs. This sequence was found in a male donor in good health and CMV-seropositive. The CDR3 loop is CASSRGGPYNEQFF. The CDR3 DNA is TGTGCCAGCAGTCGAGGGGGACCGTACAATGAGCAGTTCTTC.